These 13 T cell receptor beta chains were all obtained from the same sample, sequenced in a study of regulatory T cells in long-lasting Graves disease. Regarding time point: newly diagnosed GD, antithyroid drugs for less than 3 months. Extracted PBMC RNA gave rise to the TCR library. In building TCR beta libraries, iRepertoire HTBI primers were used together with Arm-PCR of CDR3 regions. TCRdb re-called the multiplex PCR reads with MiXCR, one entry per CDR3 protein. The sample lists roughly 560,000 distinct CDR3 sequences; about 15% were seen once. These records were also assigned to another study, of T cells in Graves' hyperthyroidism and ophthalmopathy.

Specimen: peripheral blood mononuclear cells (PBMCs), collected at new diagnosis, from a patient treated with antithyroid drugs. These receptors were taken from a woman aged 35-65 years with Graves disease.

In its sample, this clonotype was seen many times. The chain links TRBV11-2 to TRBJ2-7; D unclear. Trimming cost V 4 bases and J 4 bases, with 8 bases left between them. Germline CDR1 and CDR2: SGHAT and FQNNGV. This CDR3 region has 12 residues. The CDR3 is CASSSDIYEQYF. The CDR3 DNA is TGTGCCAGCAGCTCAGACATATACGAGCAGTACTTC.

The sample holds many counts of this clonotype. The rearrangement uses TRBV19 and TRBJ1-1; D remains ambiguous. The CDR3 is 15 amino acids. The V gene's germline CDR1 is LNHDA and CDR2 SQIVND (reference sequence). V shed 6 bases and J shed 4 bases, with 18 bases lying between them. The CDR3 protein is CASRTCAAERTEAFF. CDR3 coding DNA: TGTGCCAGTAGGACTTGCGCGGCAGAGCGCACTGAAGCTTTCTTT.

Many counts were recorded for this clonotype. The rearrangement joins TRBV6-2 or TRBV6-3 to TRBJ2-3, with 7 positions matching TRBD1. With V trimmed by 4 bases and J by 1 base, 2 bases remained unmatched. The CDR3 sequence is 14 residues long. The V gene's germline CDR1 is MNHEY and CDR2 SVGEGT. This chain's CDR3 is CASSSGGGTDTQYF. The CDR3, as DNA: TGTGCCAGCAGTTCAGGGGGTGGCACAGATACGCAGTATTTT.

This clonotype was seen ten or more times. This sequence joins TRBV11-2 and TRBJ2-6, with TRBD2 matching 10 bases. Germline loops: CDR1 SGHAT, CDR2 FQNNGV. Trimming at V came to 1 base and at J to 0 bases, leaving 3 bases not matched to a gene. The CDR3 consists of 18 residues. The CDR3 is CASSLGLAGISGANVLTF. CDR3 coding DNA: TGTGCCAGCAGCTTAGGACTAGCGGGTATCTCTGGGGCCAACGTCCTGACTTTC.

The chain carries TRBV3-1 and TRBJ1-3, with unresolved D. V was pared by 0 bases and J by 9 bases, with 12 bases between. The CDR3 extends over 14 amino acids. The V gene's germline CDR1 is LGHDT and CDR2 YNNKEL (reference sequence). The CDR3 DNA sequence: TGTGCCAGCAGCCAAGATTTGACATACGGCACCATATATTTT. It codes for CASSQDLTYGTIYF.

This clonotype was seen repeatedly, ten times or more. J is TRBJ2-1 and V is TRBV6-5; D call uncertain. From germline, CDR1 is MNHEY and CDR2 SVGAGI. Between the trimmed V and J ends, which lost 4 bases and 0 bases, there was a span of 13 bases. The CDR3 is 16 amino acids. For the CDR3, the DNA is TGTGCCAGCAGTTCCTTCCCTACGAGCTCCTACAATGAGCAGTTCTTC. It specifies CASSSFPTSSYNEQFF.

Ten or more counts support this clonotype. The chain joins TRBV18 to TRBJ2-4; D gene unclear. V lost 11 bases, J lost 7 bases, and 12 bases lay in between. In germline, CDR1 is KGHSH, CDR2 LQKENI. The CDR3 is 11 amino acids. CDR3 in DNA: TGTGCCTTCTCCGCAGAGAACATTCAGTACTTC. This codes for CAFSAENIQYF.

The V gene is TRBV6-1, the J gene TRBJ2-2; D is undetermined. Trimming stripped 6 bases from V and 2 bases from J, with 10 bases between. Germline-derived CDR1 and CDR2 are MNHNS and SASEGT. CDR3 length: 14 amino acids. The CDR3 nucleotides are TGTGCCAGCAGGGGCCAAGTAAACACCGGGGAGCTGTTTTTT. Amino acid sequence: CASRGQVNTGELFF.

There are many counts of this clonotype. J is TRBJ2-7 and V is TRBV30; D might be TRBD1 (5 bases). From germline, CDR1 is GTSNPN and CDR2 SVGIG (reference sequence). V lost 0 bases to trimming and J lost 2 bases, with 5 bases between them. CDR3 length equals 12 residues. The CDR3 coding sequence is TGTGCCTGGAGTGTGACAGCCTACGAGCAGTACTTC. Translating it yields CAWSVTAYEQYF.

V gene TRBV20-1 combines with J gene TRBJ2-1, with 7 bases aligning to TRBD2. V was pared by 5 bases and J by 7 bases, with 8 bases of the junction left unmatched. From germline, CDR1 is DFQATT and CDR2 SNEGSKA (reference sequence). This CDR3 region has 13 residues. CDR3 nucleotides: TGCAGTGCTGCCGGACTAGTCAGGAATGAGCAGTTCTTC. It encodes CSAAGLVRNEQFF.

This clonotype has ten or more counts. This chain uses TRBV20-1 with TRBJ2-3; 14 bases align to TRBD2. Trimming at V came to 5 bases and at J to 2 bases, leaving 3 bases not matched to a gene. The V gene's germline CDR1 is DFQATT and CDR2 SNEGSKA (reference sequence). This CDR3 contains 15 residues. The DNA of the CDR3 is TGCAGTGCTGCGACTAGCGGGGGGGCCACAGATACGCAGTATTTT. Its protein product is CSAATSGGATDTQYF.

The rearrangement links TRBV3-1 to TRBJ2-2, with D uncertain. This CDR3 has 16 residues. Per germline, CDR1 LGHDT and CDR2 YNNKEL (reference sequence). Trimming took 4 bases from V and 0 from J, leaving 12 bases between them. The CDR3 DNA sequence: TGTGCCAGCAGCCCCCTTTTATCGGCGAACACCGGGGAGCTGTTTTTT. Translated, it gives CASSPLLSANTGELFF.

This clonotype was detected only a few times. The chain couples TRBV6-1 to TRBJ2-7; 10 nucleotides match TRBD2. Germline assignment: CDR1 MNHNS and CDR2 SASEGT. The V and J ends lost 4 bases and 3 bases, in that order; junction bases with no gene match: 6. This CDR3 spans 15 amino acids. CDR3: CASSGLAGGNYEQYF. Here the CDR3 DNA reads TGTGCCAGCAGTGGGTTAGCGGGGGGAAACTACGAGCAGTACTTC.